This T cell receptor (beta chain) was recorded in a study of regulatory T cells in long-lasting Graves disease. Study-wide results and caveats: In persistent patients, shared public clonotypes (more than 2,500) outnumbered those in new patients (around 1,000). For persistent Graves' patients, TCR diversity was lower than for newly diagnosed ones.

This clonotype was observed a handful of times. Its antigen is as yet unknown. The time point denotes: persistent/refractory GD, antithyroid drugs over 5 years with positive TRAb. Generation of the TCR library employed RNA extracted from PBMCs. Patients came from an endocrinology department in Xi'an, China. For TCR beta, libraries came from iRepertoire HTBI primers and Arm-PCR of CDR3 regions. TCRdb redid the calling of the multiplex PCR reads with MiXCR, one entry per CDR3 protein. The profile covers 400,000 to 500,000 distinct CDR3 sequences, with less than 25% appearing a single time and 7.8% taken by the ten largest. The input for sequencing was peripheral blood mononuclear cells (PBMCs), taken when the disease was refractory, from a patient treated with antithyroid drugs. The receptor was derived from a female donor with Graves disease.

CDR3 region: CASSPPPEQYF. The CDR3 DNA reads as TGTGCCAGCAGCCCCCCCCCCGAGCAGTACTTC. The chain links TRBV12-3 or TRBV12-4 to TRBJ2-7, with no clear D. The CDR3 covers 11 residues. The ends were cut back, 6 bases at V and 6 bases at J, with 9 bases in the middle.